This entry describes one T cell receptor beta chain. Its antigen remains unknown. The data derive from a study of metastatic and nonmetastatic thyroid tumors. Across the whole study: The study looked at repertoires side by side in blood and in tumor or nodule tissue from malignant and benign thyroid patients. Whole-study results and caveats: Across blood and tumor, TCR beta diversity in malignant thyroid tumors was reportedly significantly higher than in benign nodules.

From the PCR reads, TCRdb re-called clones with MiXCR. The sample has about 15,000 clones; about 29% are singletons. The CDR3 runs 13 residues. The germline V gene encodes CDR1 MNHEY and CDR2 SVGEGT. V lost 8 bases and J 1 base, leaving 11 bases between the germline ends. Not a single patient had been given any form of treatment at any point before undergoing thyroid surgery. This rearrangement joins TRBV6-2 or TRBV6-3 to TRBJ1-2; unclear D gene. The receptor comes from a male donor with papillary thyroid cancer or a benign thyroid nodule (not recorded which). Some clones in this sample may be carry-over from other donors' samples. Source material: tumor tissue. DNA of the CDR3: TGTGCCAGCGAAGGAGGGAGTAACTATGGCTACACCTTC. Translation: CASEGGSNYGYTF.